This T cell receptor beta chain originates from a study of response to subunit inactivated influenza vaccine. Study-wide results and limits: There was a suggestion from the authors that each seasonal influenza vaccination recruits few new T cells.

Remarks on this clonotype: What it binds is unknown.

TCRdb independently ran MiXCR on the RT-PCR reads; one entry per CDR3 protein. The sample holds 650,000 to 700,000 distinct CDR3 sequences; approximately 15% are singletons and the top ten take roughly 10%. The V gene's germline CDR1 is KGHDR and CDR2 SFDVKD. Trimming left V 2 bases short and J 7 bases short, with 7 bases between. The length of the CDR3 is 12 residues. The V gene is TRBV24-1, the J gene TRBJ1-2, with a tentative D call TRBD1 (5 bases). The source was PBMCs from blood, collected 11 to 12 days after vaccination. The receptor was isolated from a man between 50 and 59 years old who received an inactivated influenza vaccine. In DNA form, the CDR3 reads TGTGCCACCAGTGATTCGGGACTTGGCTACACCTTC. Protein: CATSDSGLGYTF.